This T cell receptor (beta chain) was identified in a study of T cells in localized non-small cell lung cancer. The CDR3 is 13 amino acids. Germline V gene data show CDR1 as MNHEY and CDR2 as SVGAGI. Trimming took 6 bases from V and 6 from J; bases not matched to a gene: 7. Some clones are missing from TCRdb's copy, which holds only in-frame ones; the method was immunoSEQ multiplex PCR. Here the sample spans some 82,000 clones, roughly 75% being singletons. The receptor's source is a man between 40 and 75 years old with stage II squamous cell lung carcinoma. This chain connects TRBV6-5 to TRBJ2-7; 8 bases agree with TRBD1. Sample: PBMCs, taken before any cancer treatment. CDR3 in DNA: TGTGCCAGCAGCTCGACAGGGGTGCGCGAGCAGTACTTC. Its translation: CASSSTGVREQYF.